What follows are 24 T cell receptor beta chains derived from one specimen sequenced in a study of shared clonotypes between healthy human individuals. The table came from immunoSEQ multiplex PCR; TCRdb's copy has only in-frame clones and leaves some out. The sample includes around 1.5 million clones, 95% to 99% seen only once; the top ten take roughly 0.45%. Material for sequencing was naive CD4+ T cells sorted from blood. Indicated subset: CD45RA+ positively selected. All receptors derive from a man aged 25 to 40 in good health.

The chain employs TRBV19 and TRBJ2-1, with 8 bases matching TRBD2. Germline V gene data show CDR1 as LNHDA and CDR2 as SQIVND (reference sequence). The CDR3 consists of 17 residues. With V trimmed by 3 bases and J by 4 bases, 11 bases remained unmatched. The CDR3 loop reads CASSIRAGAVPYNEQFF. DNA of the CDR3: TGTGCCAGTAGTATCAGAGCGGGAGCGGTCCCGTACAATGAGCAGTTCTTC. The full variable domain, its missing parts supplied by reference TRBV19 and TRBJ2-1, is DGGITQSPKYLFRKEGQNVTLSCEQNLNHDAMYWYRQDPGQGLRLIYYSQIVNDFQKGDIAEGYSVSREKKESFPLTVTSAQKNPTAFYLCASSIRAGAVPYNEQFFGPGTRLTVL.

The rearrangement links TRBV7-8 to TRBJ2-7; TRBD2 matches 11 bases. The V gene's germline CDR1 is SGHVS and CDR2 FQNEAQ. The CDR3 extends over 14 amino acids. V lost 4 bases to trimming and J lost 4 bases; unmatched junction nucleotides: 3. CDR3 protein: CASSSRLAGYEQYF. The CDR3 DNA is TGTGCCAGCAGCTCCAGACTAGCGGGGTACGAGCAGTACTTC. The full variable domain, completed using reference TRBV7-8 and TRBJ2-7, is GAGVSQSPRYKVAKRGQDVALRCDPISGHVSLFWYQQALGQGPEFLTYFQNEAQLDKSGLPSDRFFAERPEGSVSTLKIQRTQQEDSAVYLCASSSRLAGYEQYFGPGTRLTVT.

The chain carries TRBV9 and TRBJ2-1; 8 bases agree with TRBD2. V was clipped by 0 bases and J by 6 bases; unmatched bases: 5. This CDR3 region has 15 residues. Germline CDR1 is SGDLS and CDR2 is YYNGEE. This CDR3 is CASSVEAGVANEQFF. The CDR3 DNA reads TGTGCCAGCAGCGTAGAAGCGGGAGTCGCCAATGAGCAGTTCTTC. The complete variable domain, with remaining parts taken from reference TRBV9 and TRBJ2-1, reads DSGVTQTPKHLITATGQRVTLRCSPRSGDLSVYWYQQSLDQGLQFLIQYYNGEERAKGNILERFSAQQFPDLHSELNLSSLELGDSALYFCASSVEAGVANEQFFGPGTRLTVL.

This clone was detected once. The chain links TRBV2 to TRBJ2-5; 12 positions agree with TRBD2. V lost 7 bases to trimming and J lost 4 bases; unmatched junction nucleotides: 7. The CDR3 consists of 15 residues. Germline CDR1 reads SNHLY; CDR2 reads FYNNEI. The CDR3 loop is CASNPSGRARETQYF. The CDR3 DNA sequence: TGTGCCAGCAACCCTAGCGGGAGGGCCAGAGAGACCCAGTACTTC.

The chain links TRBV18 to TRBJ1-1; no reliable D call. CDR1 is KGHSH, CDR2 LQKENI, per germline. The CDR3 is 16 amino acids. The V and J ends lost 2 bases and 0 bases respectively, with 13 bases between them. CDR3 loop: CASSPFEGSLNTEAFF. CDR3 DNA: TGTGCCAGCTCACCATTCGAGGGCAGCTTGAACACTGAAGCTTTCTTT.

V and J are TRBV6-1 and TRBJ1-2; weak D call: TRBD1 (6 bases). The CDR3 extends over 13 amino acids. Trimming removed 5 bases from V and 2 bases from J, with 9 bases in between. CDR1 MNHNS and CDR2 SASEGT come from the germline V gene. This CDR3 reads CASSKDRNYGYTF. The CDR3 nucleotides are TGTGCCAGCAGTAAGGACAGAAACTATGGCTACACCTTC.

The gene calls are TRBV7-9 and TRBJ2-5, with 8 bases fitting TRBD1. This CDR3 spans 14 amino acids. The germline gives CDR1 SEHNR, CDR2 FQNEAQ (reference sequence). The V gene end was trimmed by 5 bases and the J gene end by 1 base; junction bases not matched to a gene: 3. CDR3 loop: CASSIDRGQETQYF. The CDR3 DNA reads TGTGCCAGCAGCATCGACAGGGGCCAAGAGACCCAGTACTTC.

The genes are TRBV5-1 and TRBJ2-5; D perhaps matches TRBD1 (6 bases). CDR3 length equals 13 residues. Germline CDR1 reads SGHRS; CDR2 reads YFSETQ. Trimming shortened V by 5 bases and J by 1 base, and 9 bases separated the two germline ends. DNA for the CDR3: TGCGCCAGCAGTGGGGGCGGCCAAGAGACCCAGTACTTC. This encodes CASSGGGQETQYF.

The chain links TRBV7-2 to TRBJ2-6, with D unresolved. Germline V lookup: CDR1 SGHTA, CDR2 FQGNSA. This CDR3 region has 14 residues. Trimming removed 5 bases at V and 4 bases at J, with 9 bases between. The CDR3 DNA sequence: TGTGCCAGCAGCCAAGAACAAGGGGCCAACGTCCTGACTTTC. This translates into CASSQEQGANVLTF.

The V and J genes are TRBV7-5 and TRBJ2-7. TRBV7-5 is a known pseudogene. This CDR3 is built from 15 residues. DNA of the CDR3: TGTGTCAGAAGCTTAGACCGGGACCGTGGGCGCGAGCAGTACTTC. Protein sequence: CVRSLDRDRGREQYF.

This chain connects TRBV19 to TRBJ1-3, with 8 bases aligning to TRBD1. CDR3 length equals 16 residues. V was pared by 3 bases and J by 0 bases, with 4 bases of the junction left unmatched. Germline CDR1 reads LNHDA; CDR2 reads SQIVND (reference sequence). This CDR3 reads CASSMDRVFSGNTIYF. The CDR3 DNA sequence: TGTGCCAGTAGTATGGACAGGGTTTTCTCTGGAAACACCATATATTTT.

The rearrangement joins TRBV5-1 to TRBJ2-4; D ambiguous. V was shortened by 0 bases and J by 0 bases, with 16 bases between the two germline ends. The CDR3 consists of 18 residues. Germline V lookup: CDR1 SGHRS, CDR2 YFSETQ. The CDR3 DNA reads as TGCGCCAGCAGCTTGGTGGCCCTAGGTCCCGTAGCCAAAAACATTCAGTACTTC. Residues: CASSLVALGPVAKNIQYF.

The V gene is TRBV18, the J gene TRBJ2-1; 9 bases are shared with TRBD1. CDR3 length: 16 amino acids. CDR1 and CDR2 from the germline V gene are KGHSH and LQKENI. J gave up 6 bases and V 2 bases, and 8 bases lay outside the gene matches. CDR3 nucleotide sequence: TGTGCCAGCTCACCAACTATGGGACAGGGAAGCAATGAGCAGTTCTTC. As protein: CASSPTMGQGSNEQFF. The variable domain in full, completed from reference TRBV18 and TRBJ2-1, reads NAGVMQNPRHLVRRRGQEARLRCSPMKGHSHVYWYRQLPEEGLKFMVYLQKENIIDESGMPKERFSAEFPKEGPSILRIQQVVRGDSAAYFCASSPTMGQGSNEQFFGPGTRLTVL.

This chain links TRBV5-5 with TRBJ1-1; D is perhaps TRBD1 (5 bases). The CDR3 consists of 12 residues. The germline V gene has CDR1 SGHKS and CDR2 YYEKEE (reference sequence). Trimming cost V 4 bases and J 5 bases, with 9 bases left between them. CDR3 coding DNA: TGTGCCAGCAGCCCCAGGGATACTGAAGCTTTCTTT. Its translation: CASSPRDTEAFF.

This clone was observed a single time. V usage is TRBV18 and J usage is TRBJ1-2; 7 bases align to TRBD1. Per the germline V gene, CDR1 is KGHSH and CDR2 is LQKENI. The CDR3 consists of 13 residues. V trimming: 1 base; J trimming: 8 bases; junction bases outside the gene matches: 4. The CDR3 sequence: CASSPRQGEGYTF. Written as DNA, the CDR3 is TGTGCCAGCTCACCACGGCAGGGGGAAGGCTACACCTTC.

The chain is built from TRBV27 and TRBJ1-2; no clear D. The CDR3 contains 13 residues. Between the trimmed V and J ends, which lost 2 bases and 8 bases, there was a span of 12 bases. Germline assignment: CDR1 MNHEY and CDR2 SMNVEV (reference sequence). The CDR3 spells CASSLTQAQGYTF. The CDR3, as DNA: TGTGCCAGCAGTTTAACCCAGGCTCAAGGCTACACCTTC.

V gene TRBV27 combines with J gene TRBJ1-5; D unclear. V lost 3 bases to trimming and J lost 4 bases, with 7 bases between them. Germline CDR1 and CDR2: MNHEY and SMNVEV (reference sequence). This CDR3 is built from 13 residues. The DNA of the CDR3 is TGTGCCAGCAGTTTTAAGGTTAATCAGCCCCAGCATTTT. It translates to CASSFKVNQPQHF.

The J gene is TRBJ2-7, the V gene TRBV11-2, with TRBD2 matching over 11 bases. Trimming at V came to 2 bases and at J to 6 bases, leaving 3 bases not matched to a gene. CDR1 and CDR2 (germline): SGHAT, FQNNGV. The CDR3 contains 14 residues. Here the CDR3 DNA reads TGTGCCAGCAGCTTAATAACTAGCGGGGGCGAGCAGTACTTC. Its protein product is CASSLITSGGEQYF.

As to this clone: Other nucleotide sequences from this sample produce the same CDR3. The CDR3 reads CASSLAGGGEQYF. Written as DNA, the CDR3 is TGTGCCAGCAGTTTAGCGGGAGGGGGCGAGCAGTACTTC. The V gene is TRBV28, the J gene TRBJ2-7, with 9 bases aligning to TRBD2. V was clipped by 2 bases and J by 6 bases; unmatched bases: 2. From germline, CDR1 is MDHEN and CDR2 SYDVKM. This CDR3 has 13 residues.

The genes are TRBV19 and TRBJ1-5; D remains unclear. The germline V gene encodes CDR1 LNHDA and CDR2 SQIVND (reference sequence). With 1 base removed from V and 1 base from J, the gap between germline ends came to 8 bases. The CDR3 loop spans 15 amino acids. The CDR3 coding sequence is TGTGCCAGTAGTATAGGCCGAAGAAGCAATCAGCCCCAGCATTTT. Its protein is CASSIGRRSNQPQHF.

This sequence joins TRBV5-1 and TRBJ1-2; D uncertain. The CDR3 is made up of 15 amino acids. CDR1 and CDR2 (germline): SGHRS, YFSETQ. Between the trimmed V and J ends, which lost 4 bases and 6 bases, there was a span of 19 bases. The CDR3 DNA follows: TGCGCCAGCAGCCCGAACCCGGGCAGCGTTGATGGCTACACCTTC. Encoded protein: CASSPNPGSVDGYTF.

This rearrangement joins TRBV6-6 to TRBJ1-5; TRBD1 is a possible D gene (6 bases). CDR3 length equals 13 residues. V shed 2 bases and J shed 7 bases, with 9 bases lying between them. Germline V gene data show CDR1 as MNHNY and CDR2 as SVGAGI (reference sequence). The DNA of the CDR3 is TGTGCCAGCAGTTACACAGGGCCCCAGCCCCAGCATTTT. Protein product: CASSYTGPQPQHF.

The V call is TRBV6-5, the J call TRBJ2-1, with 8 bases fitting TRBD2. The germline gives CDR1 MNHEY, CDR2 SVGAGI. The ends lost 6 bases at V and 5 bases at J; junction bases unmatched: 9. The length of the CDR3 is 15 residues. The CDR3 spells CASRTTSGPNNEQFF. The DNA for the CDR3 is TGTGCCAGCAGAACCACTAGCGGCCCGAACAATGAGCAGTTCTTC.

In DNA form, the CDR3 reads TGCGCCAGCAGCTACGGACAGGCCAGCTCTGGGGCCAACGTCCTGACTTTC. It encodes CASSYGQASSGANVLTF. The chain combines TRBV5-1 with TRBJ2-6, with 7 bases matching TRBD1. The junction had 6 bases not matched to a gene; V was cut back by 3 bases and J by 0 bases. The CDR3 runs to 17 residues. Germline V gene lookup returns CDR1 SGHRS and CDR2 YFSETQ.